The clone carrying this TCR beta chain was recorded many times. Its antigen is unidentified. Regarding time point: sample taken at primary tumor resection. The data were obtained in a study of spatial heterogeneity in lung cancer. Study-wide results and limits: Ubiquitous expanded tumor TCRs showed up in blood more at resection than follow-up.

Trimming cost V 5 bases and J 10 bases, with 11 bases left between them. The germline V gene has CDR1 MNHEY and CDR2 SVGAGI. The CDR3 loop spans 11 amino acids. TCRdb independently ran MiXCR on the 5' RACE reads; one entry per CDR3 protein. The sample includes more than 60,000 distinct CDR3 sequences, 8% seen only once; the top ten take approximately 6.3%. The material sequenced was PBMCs, taken at surgery. This receptor was taken from a male donor with early-stage non-small cell lung cancer. The chain is built from TRBV6-5 and TRBJ1-1, with a tentative D call TRBD1 (6 bases). The CDR3 DNA reads as TGTGCCAGCAGTGAGCAGGGGAGAGCTTTCTTT. Translating it yields CASSEQGRAFF.